The 9 T cell receptor beta chains reported below all come from one sample, sequenced in a study of T cell changes during pregnancy in multiple sclerosis (dated 2019 in TCRdb). Library preparation used the immunoSEQ multiplex PCR assay. This is the immuneACCESS table as TCRdb keeps it, with only in-frame sequences that have V and J called. A part of the clones is gone; compared with another copy, unresolved V genes explain less than half, and the rest is unexplained. Counted in this sample were tens of thousands of clones; roughly 90% of them appeared once. The top ten constitute approximately 3% of the sample. The sequenced sample was CD8+ T cells from peripheral blood mononuclear cells, obtained before pregnancy. Every receptor here comes from a female donor with multiple sclerosis, enrolled in a pregnancy study.

This chain connects TRBV9 to TRBJ2-1; weak D call: TRBD2 (6 bases). The CDR3 extends over 15 amino acids. V lost 0 bases, J lost 7 bases, and 14 bases lay in between. Germline CDR1 reads SGDLS; CDR2 reads YYNGEE. The CDR3: CASSVVEVGGNEQFF. The CDR3 coding sequence is TGTGCCAGCAGCGTAGTGGAGGTCGGGGGAAATGAGCAGTTCTTC. Filled out from reference TRBV9 and TRBJ2-1, the complete variable domain reads DSGVTQTPKHLITATGQRVTLRCSPRSGDLSVYWYQQSLDQGLQFLIQYYNGEERAKGNILERFSAQQFPDLHSELNLSSLELGDSALYFCASSVVEVGGNEQFFGPGTRLTVL.

This clone showed up just once. This CDR3 reads CASSEGQMNTEAFF. In DNA, the CDR3 is TGTGCCAGCAGCGAGGGACAGATGAACACTGAAGCTTTCTTT. The chain recombines TRBV5-4 with TRBJ1-1, with 7 positions matching TRBD1. This CDR3 has 14 amino acids. After removal of 4 bases from V and 0 bases from J, the junction contained 3 bases not matched to a gene. CDR1 and CDR2 from the germline V gene are SGHNT and YYREEE (reference sequence). The full variable domain, in which reference TRBV5-4 and TRBJ1-1 provide the parts outside the CDR3, is ETGVTQSPTHLIKTRGQQVTLRCSSQSGHNTVSWYQQALGQGPQFIFQYYREEENGRGNFPPRFSGLQFPNYSSELNVNALELDDSALYLCASSEGQMNTEAFFGQGTRLTVV.

V and J are TRBV19 and TRBJ1-1; D ambiguous. The CDR3 is 14 amino acids. From germline, CDR1 is LNHDA and CDR2 SQIVND (reference sequence). Deletions cut 3 bases from V and 1 base from J, with 9 bases between. CDR3 sequence reads: CASSIGEGNTEAFF. CDR3 bases: TGTGCCAGTAGTATTGGGGAGGGGAACACTGAAGCTTTCTTT.

The V gene is TRBV15, the J gene TRBJ2-5; D is unclear. CDR1 and CDR2 from the germline V gene are LNHNV and YYDKDF (reference sequence). This CDR3 has 14 residues. Trimming stripped 0 bases from V and 2 bases from J, with 7 bases between. The CDR3 bases are TGTGCCACCAGCAGAGATCCGGTACAAGAGACCCAGTACTTC. It translates to CATSRDPVQETQYF.

V is TRBV27 and J is TRBJ2-5, with D maybe TRBD1 (6 bases). V was cut by 3 bases and J by 2 bases, with 13 bases left in between. The germline CDR1 and CDR2 sequences are MNHEY and SMNVEV (reference sequence). The CDR3 has 15 residues. CDR3 sequence: CASSLGFGQQETQYF. The CDR3 coding sequence is TGTGCCAGCAGTTTGGGTTTCGGACAGCAAGAGACCCAGTACTTC.

The J gene is TRBJ2-7, the V gene TRBV7-2, with 10 positions matching TRBD1. CDR3 length equals 14 residues. Germline V lookup: CDR1 SGHTA, CDR2 FQGNSA. Germline trimming cut 5 bases from V and 4 bases from J; bases unmatched to any gene: 5. The CDR3 coding sequence is TGTGCCAGCAGCCCCTGGACAGGGGGGTACGAGCAGTACTTC. It translates to CASSPWTGGYEQYF.

DNA of the CDR3: TGTGCCAGCATCGGGACTAATACACTCATGAACACTGAAGCTTTCTTT. It encodes CASIGTNTLMNTEAFF. The chain links TRBV7-9 to TRBJ1-1; TRBD1 is a possible D gene (5 bases). CDR1 is SEHNR, CDR2 FQNEAQ, per germline (reference sequence). Trimming took off 7 bases at V and 0 bases at J, with 18 bases between the two ends. This CDR3 is built from 16 residues. Complete variable domain (other parts from reference TRBV7-9 and TRBJ1-1): DTGVSQNPRHKITKRGQNVTFRCDPISEHNRLYWYRQTLGQGPEFLTYFQNEAQLEKSRLLSDRFSAERPKGSFSTLEIQRTEQGDSAMYLCASIGTNTLMNTEAFFGQGTRLTVV.

The V gene is TRBV10-3, the J gene TRBJ2-7; D is unresolved. Germline loops: CDR1 ENHRY, CDR2 SYGVKD. This CDR3 contains 16 residues. Between the trimmed V and J ends, which lost 2 bases and 0 bases, there was a span of 14 bases. The CDR3 bases are TGTGCCATCAGTGAGCTAACGGAACCTAGCTCCTACGAGCAGTACTTC. It specifies CAISELTEPSSYEQYF.

The chain links TRBV4-3 to TRBJ2-4, with 11 bases matching TRBD2. The CDR3 runs to 19 residues. V gave up 0 bases and J gave up 1 base; unmatched junction bases: 8. The germline V gene has CDR1 LGHNA and CDR2 YSLEER. CDR3 loop: CASSQEELAGGQAKNIQYF. The CDR3 nucleotides are TGCGCCAGCAGCCAAGAGGAGTTAGCGGGGGGGCAGGCCAAAAACATTCAGTACTTC.